These 7 T cell receptor beta chains share one sample of origin, sequenced in a study of identifying expanded T cells in peripheral blood. TCRdb's copy holds only in-frame clones and misses some; the assay was immunoSEQ multiplex PCR. The sample lists approximately 86,000 clones; approximately 84% were seen once. The sequencing sample was made of blood. These receptors all come from a person between 18 and 75 years old in good health.

The chain carries TRBV7-9 and TRBJ1-6, with TRBD1 as a possible D gene (6 bases). V was trimmed by 5 bases and J by 8 bases, leaving 19 bases between them. The CDR3 extends over 16 amino acids. Looked up from germline, CDR1 is SEHNR and CDR2 is FQNEAQ (reference sequence). This chain's CDR3 is CASSTWTDYIDSPLHF. As DNA, the CDR3 is TGTGCCAGCAGCACGTGGACAGACTACATCGATTCACCCCTCCACTTT. The entire variable domain, with the rest obtained from reference TRBV7-9 and TRBJ1-6, is as follows: DTGVSQNPRHKITKRGQNVTFRCDPISEHNRLYWYRQTLGQGPEFLTYFQNEAQLEKSRLLSDRFSAERPKGSFSTLEIQRTEQGDSAMYLCASSTWTDYIDSPLHFGNGTRLTVT.

This clone was picked up a small number of times. V and J are TRBV5-1 and TRBJ2-5; 9 positions match TRBD2. V shed 3 bases and J 7 bases; nucleotides not matched to a gene: 4. The CDR3 spans 13 residues. CDR1 is SGHRS, CDR2 YFSETQ, per germline. The CDR3 reads CASSSSGVATQYF. The CDR3 DNA reads as TGCGCCAGCAGCTCTAGCGGGGTGGCGACCCAGTACTTC.

This chain connects TRBV5-6 to TRBJ2-1; D remains unclear. The CDR3 is 13 amino acids. CDR1 and CDR2 from the germline V gene are SGHDT and YYEEEE. Trimming stripped 6 bases from V and 7 bases from J, with 14 bases between. The CDR3 reads CASIRAETNEQFF. The CDR3 nucleotides read TGTGCCAGCATAAGGGCCGAGACAAATGAGCAGTTCTTC. Full variable domain (remainder filled in from reference TRBV5-6 and TRBJ2-1): DAGVTQSPTHLIKTRGQQVTLRCSPKSGHDTVSWYQQALGQGPQFIFQYYEEEERQRGNFPDRFSGHQFPNYSSELNVNALLLGDSALYLCASIRAETNEQFFGPGTRLTVL.

The chain links TRBV19 to TRBJ1-5; D remains unclear. The V and J ends lost 3 bases and 6 bases respectively, with 9 bases between them. Germline assignment: CDR1 LNHDA and CDR2 SQIVND (reference sequence). This CDR3 has 13 amino acids. The CDR3 sequence is CASSILSSQPQHF. CDR3 DNA: TGTGCCAGTAGTATCTTATCTTCTCAGCCCCAGCATTTT.

The J gene is TRBJ2-7, the V gene TRBV15, with a weak D call TRBD2 (5 bases). V gave up 0 bases and J gave up 3 bases, with 9 bases separating them. This CDR3 contains 14 residues. Germline CDR1 and CDR2: LNHNV and YYDKDF (reference sequence). The CDR3: CATSRDVAGYEQYF. CDR3 DNA: TGTGCCACCAGCAGAGACGTGGCGGGCTACGAGCAGTACTTC.

The V gene is TRBV5-1, the J gene TRBJ1-1, with D hard to call. Between the trimmed V and J ends, which lost 0 bases and 7 bases, there was a span of 16 bases. Germline loops: CDR1 SGHRS, CDR2 YFSETQ. The CDR3 has 15 amino acids. DNA for the CDR3: TGCGCCAGCAGCTTGGTTTCGGTTCTGAGCAGTGAAGCTTTCTTT. Its translation is CASSLVSVLSSEAFF.

The V call is TRBV19, the J call TRBJ2-3; 7 bases agree with TRBD2. Germline V gives CDR1 LNHDA, CDR2 SQIVND (reference sequence). V gave up 3 bases and J gave up 11 bases; unmatched junction bases: 8. This CDR3 has 13 residues. CDR3 nucleotide sequence: TGTGCCAGTAGTATGGCGGGGGTTGGTGAGCAGTATTTT. Translated: CASSMAGVGEQYF.